This TCR beta chain was identified during a study of CD8 T cells in ankylosing spondylitis. Findings and limits, study-wide: Reportedly, matched ankylosing spondylitis synovial fluid was significantly enriched for disease-linked clones.

Each CDR3 protein is one row after TCRdb ran MiXCR on the 5' RACE reads. The sample lists 350,000 to 400,000 distinct CDR3 sequences, about 20% seen once, with about 12% in the top ten. With respect to this clonotype: Its antigen remains unknown.

Trimming cost V 7 bases and J 5 bases, with 11 bases left between them. The CDR3 is made up of 12 amino acids. In germline, CDR1 is SQVTM, CDR2 ANQGSEA. What was sequenced was blood, either unsorted or a sorted T cell fraction (not recorded which). The receptor was isolated from a male donor with ankylosing spondylitis or in good health (not recorded which). The rearrangement links TRBV29-1 to TRBJ2-2; D is perhaps TRBD2 (6 bases). CDR3: CSAGGLTGELFF. Written as DNA, the CDR3 is TGCAGCGCCGGAGGGTTGACCGGGGAGCTGTTTTTT.